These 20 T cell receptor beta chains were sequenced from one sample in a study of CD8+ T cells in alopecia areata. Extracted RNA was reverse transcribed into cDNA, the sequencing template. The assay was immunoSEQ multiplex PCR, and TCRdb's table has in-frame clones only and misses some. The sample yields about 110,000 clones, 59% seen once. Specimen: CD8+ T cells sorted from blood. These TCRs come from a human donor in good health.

The DNA for the CDR3 is TGTGCCAGCAGCCCCGCGGGCGGGGGTTCACCCCTCCACTTT. Its translation is CASSPAGGGSPLHF. The chain employs TRBV7-6 and TRBJ1-6, with D tentatively TRBD1 (5 bases). Per the germline V gene, CDR1 is SGHVS and CDR2 is FNYEAQ. Trimming removed 5 bases from V and 9 bases from J, with 14 bases in between. The CDR3 contains 14 residues.

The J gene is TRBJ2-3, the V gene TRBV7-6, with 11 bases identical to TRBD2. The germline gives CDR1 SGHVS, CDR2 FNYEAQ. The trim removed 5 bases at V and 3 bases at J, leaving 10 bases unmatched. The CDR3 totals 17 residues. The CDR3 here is CASSPLPSGGITDTQYF. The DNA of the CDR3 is TGTGCCAGCAGCCCACTACCTAGCGGGGGGATAACAGATACGCAGTATTTT.

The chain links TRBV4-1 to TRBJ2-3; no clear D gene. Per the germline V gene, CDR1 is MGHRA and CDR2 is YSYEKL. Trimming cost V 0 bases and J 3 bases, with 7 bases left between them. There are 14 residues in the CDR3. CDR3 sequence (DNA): TGCGCCAGCAGCCAAGAGATCGGTACAGATACGCAGTATTTT. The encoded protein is CASSQEIGTDTQYF.

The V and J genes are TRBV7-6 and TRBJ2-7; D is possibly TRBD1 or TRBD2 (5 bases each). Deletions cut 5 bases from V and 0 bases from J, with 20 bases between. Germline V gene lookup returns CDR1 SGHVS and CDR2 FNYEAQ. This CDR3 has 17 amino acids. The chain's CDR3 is CASSPGVDRLLSYEQYF. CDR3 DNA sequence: TGTGCCAGCAGCCCCGGGGTAGACAGACTCCTCTCCTACGAGCAGTACTTC.

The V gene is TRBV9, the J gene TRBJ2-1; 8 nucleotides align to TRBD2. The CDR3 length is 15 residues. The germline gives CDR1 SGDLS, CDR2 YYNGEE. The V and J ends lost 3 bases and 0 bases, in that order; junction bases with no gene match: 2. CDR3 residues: CASSEGTSSYNEQFF. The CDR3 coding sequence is TGTGCCAGCAGCGAGGGGACTAGCTCCTACAATGAGCAGTTCTTC.

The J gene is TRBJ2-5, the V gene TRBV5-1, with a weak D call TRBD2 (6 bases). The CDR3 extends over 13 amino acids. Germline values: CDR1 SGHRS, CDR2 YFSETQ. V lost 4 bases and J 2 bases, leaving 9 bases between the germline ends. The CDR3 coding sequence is TGCGCCAGCAGCCGGACTATTCAAGAGACCCAGTACTTC. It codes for CASSRTIQETQYF.

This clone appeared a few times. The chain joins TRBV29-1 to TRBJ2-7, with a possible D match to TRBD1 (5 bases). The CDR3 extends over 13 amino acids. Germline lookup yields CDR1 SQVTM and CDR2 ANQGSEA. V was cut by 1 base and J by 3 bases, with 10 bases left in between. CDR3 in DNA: TGCAGCGTTGAAGTGGGGCAGGGCTACGAGCAGTACTTC. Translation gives CSVEVGQGYEQYF.

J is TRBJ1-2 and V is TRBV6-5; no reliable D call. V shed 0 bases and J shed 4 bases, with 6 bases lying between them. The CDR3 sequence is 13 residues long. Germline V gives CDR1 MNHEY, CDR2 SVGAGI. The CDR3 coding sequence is TGTGCCAGCAGTTACTCGAATGGCTATGGCTACACCTTC. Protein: CASSYSNGYGYTF.

CDR3 coding DNA: TGCAGCGCCGACAGGGGCCGATCAAGGGGTGAGCAGTTCTTC. Translated: CSADRGRSRGEQFF. The rearrangement joins TRBV29-1 to TRBJ2-1; 8 positions match TRBD1. Germline loops: CDR1 SQVTM, CDR2 ANQGSEA. The CDR3 is made up of 14 amino acids. The V segment lost 7 bases and the J segment 9 bases; nucleotides outside the gene matches: 14.

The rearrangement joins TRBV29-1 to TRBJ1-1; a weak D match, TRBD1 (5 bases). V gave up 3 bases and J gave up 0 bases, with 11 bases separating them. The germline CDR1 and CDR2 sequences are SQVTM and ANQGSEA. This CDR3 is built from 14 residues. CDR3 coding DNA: TGCAGCGTTGATTCTGGGGGGGTGAACACTGAAGCTTTCTTT. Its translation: CSVDSGGVNTEAFF.

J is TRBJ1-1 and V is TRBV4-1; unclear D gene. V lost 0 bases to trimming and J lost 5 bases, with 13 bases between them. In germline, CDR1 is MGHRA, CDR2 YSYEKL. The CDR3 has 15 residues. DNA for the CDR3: TGCGCCAGCAGCCAAGACGGTCATAGGGAGACTGAAGCTTTCTTT. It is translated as CASSQDGHRETEAFF.

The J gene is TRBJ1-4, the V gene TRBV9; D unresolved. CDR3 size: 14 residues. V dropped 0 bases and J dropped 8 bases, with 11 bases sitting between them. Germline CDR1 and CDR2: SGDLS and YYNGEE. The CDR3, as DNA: TGTGCCAGCAGCGTAGGAGGTCGTGGCGAAAAACTGTTTTTT. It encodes CASSVGGRGEKLFF.

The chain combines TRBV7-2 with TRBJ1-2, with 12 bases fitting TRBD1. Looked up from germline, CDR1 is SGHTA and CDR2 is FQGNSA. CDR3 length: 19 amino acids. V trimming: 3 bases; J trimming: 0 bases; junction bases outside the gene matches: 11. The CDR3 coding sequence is TGTGCCAGCAGCTTGCCTGTAGGGACAGGGGGCCGCACTAACTATGGCTACACCTTC. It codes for CASSLPVGTGGRTNYGYTF.

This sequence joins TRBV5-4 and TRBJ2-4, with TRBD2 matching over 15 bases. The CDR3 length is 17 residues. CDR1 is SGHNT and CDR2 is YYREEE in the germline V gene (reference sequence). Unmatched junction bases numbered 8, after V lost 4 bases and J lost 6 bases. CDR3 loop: CASSPGLAGGRGNIQYF. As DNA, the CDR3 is TGTGCCAGCAGCCCGGGACTAGCGGGGGGCCGTGGAAACATTCAGTACTTC.

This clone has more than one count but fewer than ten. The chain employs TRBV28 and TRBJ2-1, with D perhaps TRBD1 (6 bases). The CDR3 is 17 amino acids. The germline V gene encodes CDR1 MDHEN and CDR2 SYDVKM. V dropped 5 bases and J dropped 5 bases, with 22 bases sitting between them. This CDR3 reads CASSPNPGRGRNNEQFF. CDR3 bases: TGTGCCAGCAGTCCGAACCCCGGCAGGGGCCGTAACAATGAGCAGTTCTTC.

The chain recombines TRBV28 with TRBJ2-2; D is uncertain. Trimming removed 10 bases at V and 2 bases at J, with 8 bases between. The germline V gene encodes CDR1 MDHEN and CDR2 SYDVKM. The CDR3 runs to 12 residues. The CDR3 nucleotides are TGTGCCACCTCGTCCAACACCGGGGAGCTGTTTTTT. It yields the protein CATSSNTGELFF.

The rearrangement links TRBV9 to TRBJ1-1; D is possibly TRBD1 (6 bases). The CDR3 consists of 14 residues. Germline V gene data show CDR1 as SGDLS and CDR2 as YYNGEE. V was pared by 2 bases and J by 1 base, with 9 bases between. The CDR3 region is CASSVQDRNTEAFF. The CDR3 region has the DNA TGTGCCAGCAGCGTTCAGGACAGGAACACTGAAGCTTTCTTT.

CDR3 region: CASSFWVFGDTQYF. The CDR3 DNA reads TGTGCCAGCAGCTTCTGGGTGTTCGGGGATACGCAGTATTTT. The V gene is TRBV7-2, the J gene TRBJ2-3, with D uncertain. Germline CDR1 is SGHTA and CDR2 is FQGNSA. Between the trimmed V and J ends, which lost 3 bases and 6 bases, there was a span of 13 bases. CDR3 length: 14 amino acids.

The CDR3 loop reads CSVATGWYGYTF. CDR3 coding DNA: TGCAGCGTTGCAACAGGCTGGTATGGCTACACCTTC. The chain couples TRBV29-1 to TRBJ1-2; weak D call: TRBD1 (5 bases). Trimming stripped 4 bases from V and 5 bases from J, with 11 bases between. Germline V gene lookup returns CDR1 SQVTM and CDR2 ANQGSEA. This CDR3 is 12 amino acids long.

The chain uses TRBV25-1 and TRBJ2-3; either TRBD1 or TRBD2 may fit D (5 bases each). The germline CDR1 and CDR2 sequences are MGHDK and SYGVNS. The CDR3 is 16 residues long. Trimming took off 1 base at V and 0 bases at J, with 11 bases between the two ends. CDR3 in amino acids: CASSEWDGASTDTQYF. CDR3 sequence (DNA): TGTGCCAGCAGTGAATGGGACGGGGCTAGCACAGATACGCAGTATTTT.